The rows below give T cell receptor beta chains drawn from one sample of a study of blood T cell repertoires in COVID-19. TCRdb keeps only in-frame clones here, not all; method: immunoSEQ multiplex PCR. Of 200,000 to 300,000 clones listed, about 91% are singletons. Sequencing input: PBMCs or T cells enriched from blood (not recorded which). The receptors stem from a woman in her thirties or forties with acute COVID-19. Both conserved end residues are part of each CDR3. A D gene is named only where the DNA matches it firmly.

d_gene	v_gene	j_gene	CDR3aa	CDR3nt
-	TRBV3-1/TRBV3-2	TRBJ1-6	CASSQAQGKNSPLHF	TGTGCCAGCAGCCAAGCACAGGGAAAGAATTCACCCCTCCACTTT
-	TRBV18	TRBJ1-3	CASSPPQGGPGNTIYF	TGTGCCAGCTCACCACCCCAGGGTGGGCCTGGAAACACCATATATTTT
-	TRBV9	TRBJ1-5	CASSVAGENQPQHF	TGTGCCAGCAGCGTAGCAGGGGAAAATCAGCCCCAGCATTTT
-	TRBV11-2	TRBJ2-5	CASSLRLEETQYF	TGTGCCAGCAGCTTAAGACTAGAAGAGACCCAGTACTTC
TRBD1	TRBV19	TRBJ2-1	CASQSVAGTGEFFEQFF	TGTGCCAGCCAAAGCGTTGCCGGGACAGGGGAGTTTTTTGAGCAGTTCTTC
TRBD1	TRBV7-9	TRBJ1-1	CASSLPSQGATEAFF	TGTGCCAGCAGCTTACCTAGCCAGGGGGCAACTGAAGCTTTCTTT
-	TRBV9	TRBJ2-1	CASSVFGVYNEQFF	TGTGCCAGCAGCGTATTCGGGGTCTACAATGAGCAGTTCTTC
TRBD1	TRBV10-3	TRBJ1-1	CAISEGAGGTEAFF	TGTGCCATCAGTGAGGGGGCAGGGGGCACTGAAGCTTTCTTT
TRBD2	TRBV7-2	TRBJ2-7	CASSSGLAGLYEQYF	TGTGCCAGCAGCTCGGGACTAGCGGGGCTATACGAGCAGTACTTC
TRBD2	TRBV27	TRBJ2-3	CASSFRRGLAGADTQYF	TGTGCCAGCAGTTTTCGTCGGGGACTAGCGGGGGCAGATACGCAGTATTTT
-	TRBV9	TRBJ2-1	CASSVGVAYYNEQFF	TGTGCCAGCAGCGTAGGGGTAGCTTACTACAATGAGCAGTTCTTC
TRBD1	TRBV19	TRBJ2-5	CATSETGSGETQYF	TGTGCCACCTCTGAGACAGGGTCTGGGGAGACCCAGTACTTC
TRBD1	TRBV2	TRBJ1-2	CASRPGQGETYGYTF	TGTGCCAGCAGACCTGGACAGGGGGAGACCTATGGCTACACCTTC
-	TRBV19	TRBJ2-2	CASKPGWRGTGELFF	TGTGCCAGTAAACCAGGGTGGCGAGGCACCGGGGAGCTGTTTTTT
-	TRBV6-5	TRBJ1-1	CASRRTGMNTEAFF	TGTGCCAGCAGAAGGACCGGGATGAACACTGAAGCTTTCTTT